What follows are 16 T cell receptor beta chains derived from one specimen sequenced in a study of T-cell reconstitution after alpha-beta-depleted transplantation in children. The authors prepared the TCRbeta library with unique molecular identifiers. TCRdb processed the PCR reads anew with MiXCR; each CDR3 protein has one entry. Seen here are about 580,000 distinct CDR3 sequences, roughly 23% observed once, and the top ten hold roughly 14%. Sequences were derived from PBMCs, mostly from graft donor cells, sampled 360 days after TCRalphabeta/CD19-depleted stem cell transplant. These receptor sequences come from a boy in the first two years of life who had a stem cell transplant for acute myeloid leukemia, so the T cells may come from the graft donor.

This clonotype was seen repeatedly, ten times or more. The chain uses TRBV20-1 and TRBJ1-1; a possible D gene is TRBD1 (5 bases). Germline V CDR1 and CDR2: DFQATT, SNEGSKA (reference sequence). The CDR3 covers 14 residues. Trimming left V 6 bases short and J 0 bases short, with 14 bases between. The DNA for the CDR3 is TGCAGTGCCCCCAGACAGACGATGAACACTGAAGCTTTCTTT. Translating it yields CSAPRQTMNTEAFF.

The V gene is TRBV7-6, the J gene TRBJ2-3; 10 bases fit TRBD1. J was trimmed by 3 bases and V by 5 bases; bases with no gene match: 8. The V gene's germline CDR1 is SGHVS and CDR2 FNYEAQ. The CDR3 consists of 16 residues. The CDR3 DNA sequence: TGTGCCAGCAGCCGAAACACGGGACAGGGGACAGATACGCAGTATTTT. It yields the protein CASSRNTGQGTDTQYF.

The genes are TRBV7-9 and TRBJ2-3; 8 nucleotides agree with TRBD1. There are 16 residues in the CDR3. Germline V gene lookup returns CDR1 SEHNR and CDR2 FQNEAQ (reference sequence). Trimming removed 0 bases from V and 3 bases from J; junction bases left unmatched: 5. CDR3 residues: CASSLADREATDTQYF. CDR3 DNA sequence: TGTGCCAGCAGCTTAGCGGACAGGGAGGCAACAGATACGCAGTATTTT.

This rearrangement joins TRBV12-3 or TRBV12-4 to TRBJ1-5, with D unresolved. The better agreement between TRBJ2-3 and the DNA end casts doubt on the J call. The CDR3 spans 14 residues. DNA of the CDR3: TGTGCCAGCAGTTATTTAGAGAGGAATCAGCCCCAGTATTTT. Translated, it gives CASSYLERNQPQYF.

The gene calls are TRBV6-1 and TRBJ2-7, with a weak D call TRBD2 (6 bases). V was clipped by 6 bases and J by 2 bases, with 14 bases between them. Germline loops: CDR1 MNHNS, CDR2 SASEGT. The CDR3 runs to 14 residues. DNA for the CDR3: TGTGCCAGCAGACAACCGGGACTGACCTACGAGCAGTACTTC. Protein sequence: CASRQPGLTYEQYF.

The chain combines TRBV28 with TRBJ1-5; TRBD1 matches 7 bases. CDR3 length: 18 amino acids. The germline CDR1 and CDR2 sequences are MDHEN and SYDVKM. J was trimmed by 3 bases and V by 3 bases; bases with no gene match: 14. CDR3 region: CASSFPRGTRANNQPQHF. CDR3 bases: TGTGCCAGCAGTTTCCCCAGGGGGACGCGCGCCAACAATCAGCCCCAGCATTTT.

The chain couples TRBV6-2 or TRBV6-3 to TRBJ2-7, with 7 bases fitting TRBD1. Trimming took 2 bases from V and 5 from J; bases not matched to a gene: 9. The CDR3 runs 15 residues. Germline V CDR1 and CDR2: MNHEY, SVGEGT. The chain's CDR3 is CASSYLRQGPHEQYF. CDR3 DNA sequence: TGTGCCAGCAGTTACCTGAGACAGGGACCCCACGAGCAGTACTTC.

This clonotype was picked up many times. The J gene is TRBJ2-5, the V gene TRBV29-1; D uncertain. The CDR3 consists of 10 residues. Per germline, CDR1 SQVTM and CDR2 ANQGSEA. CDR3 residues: CPPISRTQYF. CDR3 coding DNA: TGCCCCCCTATTTCTAGGACCCAGTACTTC.

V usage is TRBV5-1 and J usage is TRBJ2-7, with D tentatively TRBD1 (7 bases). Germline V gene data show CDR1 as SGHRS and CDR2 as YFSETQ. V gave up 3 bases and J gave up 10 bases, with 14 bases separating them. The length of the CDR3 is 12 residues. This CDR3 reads CASSSAGQIQYF. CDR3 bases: TGCGCCAGCAGCTCGGCGGGACAGATCCAGTACTTC.

Here the CDR3 reads CSALTSGEETQYF. DNA for the CDR3: TGCAGTGCGTTGACTAGCGGGGAAGAGACCCAGTACTTC. The chain joins TRBV20-1 to TRBJ2-5; the match to TRBD2 covers 11 bases. The CDR3 consists of 13 residues. Per germline, CDR1 DFQATT and CDR2 SNEGSKA (reference sequence). V trimming: 6 bases; J trimming: 3 bases; junction bases outside the gene matches: 3.

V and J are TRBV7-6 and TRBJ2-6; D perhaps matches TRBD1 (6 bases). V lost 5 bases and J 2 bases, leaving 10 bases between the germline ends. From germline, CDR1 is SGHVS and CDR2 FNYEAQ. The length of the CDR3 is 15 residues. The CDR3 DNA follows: TGTGCCAGCAGCAAGACAGGCGCTGGGGCCAACGTCCTGACTTTC. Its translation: CASSKTGAGANVLTF.

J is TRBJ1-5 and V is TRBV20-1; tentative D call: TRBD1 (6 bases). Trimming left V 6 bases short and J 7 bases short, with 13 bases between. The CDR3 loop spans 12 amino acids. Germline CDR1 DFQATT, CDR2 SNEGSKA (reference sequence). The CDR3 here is CSAAGGGQPQHF. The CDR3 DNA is TGCAGTGCAGCCGGGGGCGGCCAGCCCCAGCATTTT.

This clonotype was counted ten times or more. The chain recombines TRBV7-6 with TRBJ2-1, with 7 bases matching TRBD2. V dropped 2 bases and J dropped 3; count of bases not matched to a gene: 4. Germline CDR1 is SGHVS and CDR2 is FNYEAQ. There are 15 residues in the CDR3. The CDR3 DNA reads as TGTGCCAGCAGCTTACAAGGGACTATCTACAATGAGCAGTTCTTC. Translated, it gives CASSLQGTIYNEQFF. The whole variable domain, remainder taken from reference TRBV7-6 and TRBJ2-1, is GAGVSQSPRYKVTKRGQDVALRCDPISGHVSLYWYRQALGQGPEFLTYFNYEAQQDKSGLPNDRFSAERPEGSISTLTIQRTEQRDSAMYRCASSLQGTIYNEQFFGPGTRLTVL.

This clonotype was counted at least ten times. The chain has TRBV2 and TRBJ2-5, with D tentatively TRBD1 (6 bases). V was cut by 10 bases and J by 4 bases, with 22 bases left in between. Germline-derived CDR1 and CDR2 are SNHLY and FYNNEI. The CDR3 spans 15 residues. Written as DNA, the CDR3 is TGTGCCACCATCAATCACAGGGTGAGGGGAGAGACCCAGTACTTC. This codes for CATINHRVRGETQYF.

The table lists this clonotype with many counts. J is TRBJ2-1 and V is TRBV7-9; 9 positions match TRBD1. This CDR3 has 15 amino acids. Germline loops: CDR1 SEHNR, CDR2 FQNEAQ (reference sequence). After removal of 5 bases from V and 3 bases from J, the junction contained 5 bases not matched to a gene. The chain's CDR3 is CASSPRDRDYNEQFF. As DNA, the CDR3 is TGTGCCAGCAGCCCAAGGGACAGGGACTACAATGAGCAGTTCTTC.

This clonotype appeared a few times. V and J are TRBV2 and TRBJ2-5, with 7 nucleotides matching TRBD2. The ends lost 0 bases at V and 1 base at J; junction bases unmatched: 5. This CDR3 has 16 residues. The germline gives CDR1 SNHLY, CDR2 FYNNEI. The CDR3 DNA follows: TGTGCCAGCAGTGAAGCGCCGGGGACTACCCAAGAGACCCAGTACTTC. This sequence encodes CASSEAPGTTQETQYF. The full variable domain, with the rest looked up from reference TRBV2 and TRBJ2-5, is EPEVTQTPSHQVTQMGQEVILRCVPISNHLYFYWYRQILGQKVEFLVSFYNNEISEKSEIFDDQFSVERPDGSNFTLKIRSTKLEDSAMYFCASSEAPGTTQETQYFGPGTRLLVL.